Included here is one T cell receptor (beta chain) sequence, with context. TCR beta CDR3 regions were amplified from RNA. Initially, a first-round RT-PCR of the TCR CDR3 employed the HTBI primer set. TCRdb itself ran the multiplex PCR reads through MiXCR, one entry per CDR3 protein. Of about 400,000 distinct CDR3 sequences listed, roughly 15% are singletons. This sample stems from a study of T cells in Graves' hyperthyroidism and ophthalmopathy. Study background: Peripheral blood specimens were obtained at initial diagnosis, prior to any treatment.

What was sequenced was blood. The sequence was obtained from a woman aged 25 to 39 with Graves' ophthalmopathy.

The CDR3 region has the DNA TGTGCCAGCAGCGTAGAGGCGCCACTATTACCGGATGAGCAGTTCTTC. As protein: CASSVEAPLLPDEQFF. The rearrangement joins TRBV9 to TRBJ2-1; D not resolved. Trimming removed 0 bases from V and 8 bases from J, with 18 bases in between. In germline, CDR1 is SGDLS, CDR2 YYNGEE. The CDR3 spans 16 residues.